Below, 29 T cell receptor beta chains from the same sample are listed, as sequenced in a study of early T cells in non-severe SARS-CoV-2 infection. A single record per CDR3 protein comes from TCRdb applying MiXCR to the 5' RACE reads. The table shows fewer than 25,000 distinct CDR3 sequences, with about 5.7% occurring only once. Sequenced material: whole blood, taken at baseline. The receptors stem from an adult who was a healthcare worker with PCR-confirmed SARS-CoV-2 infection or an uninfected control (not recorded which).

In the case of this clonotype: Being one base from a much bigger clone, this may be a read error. Here the CDR3 reads CASSKAGATYEQYF. CDR3 coding DNA: TGTGCCAGCAGCAAGGCAGGGGCCACCTACGAGCAGTACTTC. The chain recombines TRBV7-9 with TRBJ2-7, with a possible D match to TRBD1 (6 bases). This CDR3 spans 14 amino acids. Germline values: CDR1 SEHNR, CDR2 FQNEAQ (reference sequence). Trimming cost V 5 bases and J 2 bases, with 13 bases left between them.

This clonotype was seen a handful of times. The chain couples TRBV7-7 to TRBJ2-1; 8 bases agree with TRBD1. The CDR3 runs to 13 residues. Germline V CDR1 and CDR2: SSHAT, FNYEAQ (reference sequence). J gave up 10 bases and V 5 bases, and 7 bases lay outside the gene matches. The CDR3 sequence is CASSTVGQGEQFF. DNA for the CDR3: TGTGCCAGCAGCACAGTAGGACAGGGCGAGCAGTTCTTC.

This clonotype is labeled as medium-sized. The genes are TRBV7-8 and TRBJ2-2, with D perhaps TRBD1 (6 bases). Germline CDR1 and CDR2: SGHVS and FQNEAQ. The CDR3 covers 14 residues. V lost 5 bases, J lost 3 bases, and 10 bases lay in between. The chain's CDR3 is CASSIRQDTGELFF. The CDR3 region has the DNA TGTGCCAGCAGCATCAGACAGGACACCGGGGAGCTGTTTTTT.

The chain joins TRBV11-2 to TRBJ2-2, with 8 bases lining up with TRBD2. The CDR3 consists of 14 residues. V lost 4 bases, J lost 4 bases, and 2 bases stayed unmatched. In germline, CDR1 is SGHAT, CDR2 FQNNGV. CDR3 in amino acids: CASSWTSSTGELFF. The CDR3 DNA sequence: TGTGCCAGCAGCTGGACTAGCAGCACCGGGGAGCTGTTTTTT.

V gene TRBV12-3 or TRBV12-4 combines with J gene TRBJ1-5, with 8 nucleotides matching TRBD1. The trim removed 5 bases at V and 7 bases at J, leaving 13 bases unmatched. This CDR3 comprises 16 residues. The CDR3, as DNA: TGTGCCAGCAGTACCCGACAGGGGTTTAGTGTGCAGCCCCAGCATTTT. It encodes CASSTRQGFSVQPQHF.

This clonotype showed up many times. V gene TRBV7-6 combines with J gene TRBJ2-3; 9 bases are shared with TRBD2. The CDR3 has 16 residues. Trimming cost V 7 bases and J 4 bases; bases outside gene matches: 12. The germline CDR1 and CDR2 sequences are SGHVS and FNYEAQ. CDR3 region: CASNRIGGGAADTQYF. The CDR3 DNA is TGTGCCAGCAACAGGATCGGCGGGGGGGCTGCAGATACGCAGTATTTT. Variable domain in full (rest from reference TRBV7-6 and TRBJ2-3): GAGVSQSPRYKVTKRGQDVALRCDPISGHVSLYWYRQALGQGPEFLTYFNYEAQQDKSGLPNDRFSAERPEGSISTLTIQRTEQRDSAMYRCASNRIGGGAADTQYFGPGTRLTVL.

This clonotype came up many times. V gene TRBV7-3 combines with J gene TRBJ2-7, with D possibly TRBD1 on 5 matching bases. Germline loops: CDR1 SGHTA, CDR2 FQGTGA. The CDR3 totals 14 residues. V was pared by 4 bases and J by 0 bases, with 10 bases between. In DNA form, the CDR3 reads TGTGCCAGCAGCTATCGGACAACCTCCTACGAGCAGTACTTC. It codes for CASSYRTTSYEQYF.

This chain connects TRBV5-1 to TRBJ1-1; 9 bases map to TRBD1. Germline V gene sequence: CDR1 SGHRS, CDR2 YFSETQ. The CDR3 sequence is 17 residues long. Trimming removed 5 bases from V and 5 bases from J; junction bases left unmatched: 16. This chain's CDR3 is CASRFTTGTGKGTEAFF. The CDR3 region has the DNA TGCGCCAGCAGATTTACGACCGGGACAGGGAAAGGGACTGAAGCTTTCTTT.

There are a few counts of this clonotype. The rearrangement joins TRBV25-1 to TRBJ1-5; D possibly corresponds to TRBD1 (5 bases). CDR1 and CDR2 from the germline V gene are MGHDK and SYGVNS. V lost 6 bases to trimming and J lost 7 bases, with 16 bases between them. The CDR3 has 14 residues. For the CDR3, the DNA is TGTGCCAGCAGCGGGGGAAGGGCTCGGCAGCCCCAGCATTTT. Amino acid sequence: CASSGGRARQPQHF.

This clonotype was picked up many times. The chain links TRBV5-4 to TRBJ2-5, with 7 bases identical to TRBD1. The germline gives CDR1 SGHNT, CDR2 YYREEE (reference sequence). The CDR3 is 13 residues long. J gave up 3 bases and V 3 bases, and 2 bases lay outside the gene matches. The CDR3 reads CASSYDREETQYF. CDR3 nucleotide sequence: TGTGCCAGCAGCTATGACAGGGAAGAGACCCAGTACTTC. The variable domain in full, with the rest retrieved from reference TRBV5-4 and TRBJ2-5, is ETGVTQSPTHLIKTRGQQVTLRCSSQSGHNTVSWYQQALGQGPQFIFQYYREEENGRGNFPPRFSGLQFPNYSSELNVNALELDDSALYLCASSYDREETQYFGPGTRLLVL.

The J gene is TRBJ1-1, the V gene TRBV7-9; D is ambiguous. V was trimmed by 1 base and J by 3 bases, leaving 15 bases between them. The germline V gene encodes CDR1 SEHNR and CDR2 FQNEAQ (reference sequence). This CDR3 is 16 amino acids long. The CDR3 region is CASSLGSGLVDTEAFF. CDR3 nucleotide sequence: TGTGCCAGCAGCTTAGGCTCCGGGTTGGTTGACACTGAAGCTTTCTTT. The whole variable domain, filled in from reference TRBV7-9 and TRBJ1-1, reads DTGVSQNPRHKITKRGQNVTFRCDPISEHNRLYWYRQTLGQGPEFLTYFQNEAQLEKSRLLSDRFSAERPKGSFSTLEIQRTEQGDSAMYLCASSLGSGLVDTEAFFGQGTRLTVV.

The CDR3 spells CASSLFSGNTGELFF. The CDR3, as DNA: TGTGCCAGCAGCTTATTTTCGGGGAACACCGGGGAGCTGTTTTTT. The gene calls are TRBV7-8 and TRBJ2-2, with unresolved D. V was clipped by 2 bases and J by 1 base, with 8 bases between them. Germline V gene lookup returns CDR1 SGHVS and CDR2 FQNEAQ. This CDR3 spans 15 amino acids.

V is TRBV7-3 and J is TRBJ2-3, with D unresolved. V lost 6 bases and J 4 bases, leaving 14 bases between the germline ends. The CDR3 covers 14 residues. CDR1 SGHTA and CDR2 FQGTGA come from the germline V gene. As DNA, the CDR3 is TGTGCCAGCAGGTCCATTCATTCCGCAGATACGCAGTATTTT. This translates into CASRSIHSADTQYF.

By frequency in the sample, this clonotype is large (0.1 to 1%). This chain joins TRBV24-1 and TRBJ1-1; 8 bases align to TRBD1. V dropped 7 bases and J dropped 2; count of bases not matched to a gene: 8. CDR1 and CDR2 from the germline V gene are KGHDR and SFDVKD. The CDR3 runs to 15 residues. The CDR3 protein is CATRPSGQANTEAFF. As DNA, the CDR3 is TGTGCCACCAGGCCCTCGGGACAGGCTAACACTGAAGCTTTCTTT.

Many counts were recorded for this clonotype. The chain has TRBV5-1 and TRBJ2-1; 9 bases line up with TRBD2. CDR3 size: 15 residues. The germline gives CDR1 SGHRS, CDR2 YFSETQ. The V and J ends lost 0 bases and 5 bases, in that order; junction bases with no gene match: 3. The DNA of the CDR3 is TGCGCCAGCAGCTTGGCCCTAGCGGGGAACAATGAGCAGTTCTTC. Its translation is CASSLALAGNNEQFF. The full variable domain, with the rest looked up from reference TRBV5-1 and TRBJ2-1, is KAGVTQTPRYLIKTRGQQVTLSCSPISGHRSVSWYQQTPGQGLQFLFEYFSETQRNKGNFPGRFSGRQFSNSRSEMNVSTLELGDSALYLCASSLALAGNNEQFFGPGTRLTVL.

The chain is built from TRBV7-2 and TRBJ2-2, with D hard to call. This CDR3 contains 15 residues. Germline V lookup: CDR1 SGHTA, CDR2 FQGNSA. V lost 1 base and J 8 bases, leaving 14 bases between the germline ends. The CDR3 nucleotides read TGTGCCAGCAGCTTAGTATCGTCCCTGTCGGGGGAGCTGTTTTTT. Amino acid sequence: CASSLVSSLSGELFF. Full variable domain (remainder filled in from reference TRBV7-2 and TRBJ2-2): GAGVSQSPSNKVTEKGKDVELRCDPISGHTALYWYRQSLGQGLEFLIYFQGNSAPDKSGLPSDRFSAERTGGSVSTLTIQRTQQEDSAVYLCASSLVSSLSGELFFGEGSRLTVL.

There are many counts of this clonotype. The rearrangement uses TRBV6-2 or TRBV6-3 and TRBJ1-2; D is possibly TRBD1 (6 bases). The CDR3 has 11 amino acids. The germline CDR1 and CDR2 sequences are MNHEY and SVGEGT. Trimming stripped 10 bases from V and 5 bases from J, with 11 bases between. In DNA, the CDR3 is TGTGCCATACGGGACAATTATGGCTACACCTTC. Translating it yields CAIRDNYGYTF.

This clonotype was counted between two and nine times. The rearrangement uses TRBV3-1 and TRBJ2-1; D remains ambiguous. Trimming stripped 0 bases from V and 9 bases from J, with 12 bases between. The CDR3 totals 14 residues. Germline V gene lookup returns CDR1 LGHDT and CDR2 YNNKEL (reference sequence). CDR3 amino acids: CASSQEGYSGEQFF. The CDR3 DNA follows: TGTGCCAGCAGCCAAGAGGGGTATTCTGGTGAGCAGTTCTTC.

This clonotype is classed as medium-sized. The CDR3 DNA follows: TGTGCCAGCAGCCCAACCATGGGGGTTACGAACACTGAAGCTTTCTTT. Amino acids: CASSPTMGVTNTEAFF. This chain connects TRBV6-2 or TRBV6-3 to TRBJ1-1, with D maybe TRBD1 (5 bases). This CDR3 contains 16 residues. Per germline, CDR1 MNHEY and CDR2 SVGEGT. V was clipped by 6 bases and J by 1 base, with 18 bases between them.

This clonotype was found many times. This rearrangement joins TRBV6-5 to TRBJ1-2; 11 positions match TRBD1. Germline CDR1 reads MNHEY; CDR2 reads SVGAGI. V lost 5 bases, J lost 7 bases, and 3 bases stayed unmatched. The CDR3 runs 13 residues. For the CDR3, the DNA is TGTGCCAGCAGTCCGGGACAGGGGGGTGGCTACACCTTC. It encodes CASSPGQGGGYTF.

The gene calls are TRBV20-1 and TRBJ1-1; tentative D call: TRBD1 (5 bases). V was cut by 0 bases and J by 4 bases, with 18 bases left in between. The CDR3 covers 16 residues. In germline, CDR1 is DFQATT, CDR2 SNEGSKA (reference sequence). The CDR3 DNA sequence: TGCAGTGCTAGAGATGAGAGGAAAGGGGAGGGCACTGAAGCTTTCTTT. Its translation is CSARDERKGEGTEAFF.

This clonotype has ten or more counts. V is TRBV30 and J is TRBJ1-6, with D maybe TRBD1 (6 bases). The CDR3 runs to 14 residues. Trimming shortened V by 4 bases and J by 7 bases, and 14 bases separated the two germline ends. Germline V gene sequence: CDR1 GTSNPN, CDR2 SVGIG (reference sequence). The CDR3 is CAWTRGTFNSPLHF. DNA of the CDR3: TGTGCCTGGACTAGGGGGACCTTCAATTCACCCCTCCACTTT.

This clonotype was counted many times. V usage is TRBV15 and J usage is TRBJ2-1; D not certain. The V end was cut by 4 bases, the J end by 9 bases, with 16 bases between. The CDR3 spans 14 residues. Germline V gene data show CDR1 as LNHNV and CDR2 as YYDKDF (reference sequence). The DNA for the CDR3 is TGTGCCACCAGCACCCGGACCTCCGGCAGTGAGCAGTTCTTC. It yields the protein CATSTRTSGSEQFF.

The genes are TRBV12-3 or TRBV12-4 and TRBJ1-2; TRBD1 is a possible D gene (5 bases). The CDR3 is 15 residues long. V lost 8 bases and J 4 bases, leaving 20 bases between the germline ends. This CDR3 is CASASREGPRYGYTF. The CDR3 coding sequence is TGTGCCAGCGCCTCCCGCGAGGGGCCTCGCTATGGCTACACCTTC.

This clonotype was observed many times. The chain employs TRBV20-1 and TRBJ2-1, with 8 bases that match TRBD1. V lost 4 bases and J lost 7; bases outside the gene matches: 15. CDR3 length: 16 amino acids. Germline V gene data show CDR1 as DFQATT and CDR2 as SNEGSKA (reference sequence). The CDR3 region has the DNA TGCAGTGCTACGAGGACAGGGAGTTCGGTGTATAATGAGCAGTTCTTC. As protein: CSATRTGSSVYNEQFF.

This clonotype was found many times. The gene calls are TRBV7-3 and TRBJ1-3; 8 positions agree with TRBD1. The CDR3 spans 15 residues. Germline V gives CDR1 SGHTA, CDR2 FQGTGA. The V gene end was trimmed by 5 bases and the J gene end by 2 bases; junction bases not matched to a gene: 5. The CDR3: CASSVGTGTGNTIYF. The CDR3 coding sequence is TGTGCCAGCAGCGTAGGGACAGGCACTGGAAACACCATATATTTT. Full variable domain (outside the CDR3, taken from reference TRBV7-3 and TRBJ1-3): GAGVSQTPSNKVTEKGKYVELRCDPISGHTALYWYRQSLGQGPEFLIYFQGTGAADDSGLPNDRFFAVRPEGSVSTLKIQRTERGDSAVYLCASSVGTGTGNTIYFGEGSWLTVV.

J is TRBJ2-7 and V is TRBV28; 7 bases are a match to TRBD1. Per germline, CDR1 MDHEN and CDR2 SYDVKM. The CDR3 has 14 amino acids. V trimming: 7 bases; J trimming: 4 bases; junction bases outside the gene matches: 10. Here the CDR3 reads CASTLRGQIYEQYF. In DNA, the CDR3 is TGTGCCAGCACCTTGAGGGGACAGATATACGAGCAGTACTTC.

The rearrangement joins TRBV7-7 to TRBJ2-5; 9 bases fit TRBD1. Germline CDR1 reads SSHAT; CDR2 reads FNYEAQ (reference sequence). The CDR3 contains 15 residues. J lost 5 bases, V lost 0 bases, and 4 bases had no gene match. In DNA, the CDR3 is TGTGCCAGCAGCTTAGCGGGACAGGGATCGGAGACCCAGTACTTC. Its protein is CASSLAGQGSETQYF.

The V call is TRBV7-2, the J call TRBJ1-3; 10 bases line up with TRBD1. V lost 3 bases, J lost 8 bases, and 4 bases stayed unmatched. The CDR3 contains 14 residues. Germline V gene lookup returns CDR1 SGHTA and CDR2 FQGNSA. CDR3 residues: CASSFGQGVHTIYF. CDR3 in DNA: TGTGCCAGCAGCTTTGGACAGGGGGTACACACCATATATTTT.